This passage covers 18 T cell receptor beta chains from one sample sequenced in a study of cytomegalovirus exposure and HLA in healthy donors. 13 Jbeta primers and 60 Vbeta primers were used for the PCR. The method was immunoSEQ multiplex PCR; TCRdb's version includes in-frame clones alone and lacks a portion of them. The data show 90,000 or so clones, over 55% seen once. Sequenced input: PBMCs. These receptors all stem from a woman aged 18-30 years in good health and CMV-seropositive.

The chain couples TRBV7-3 to TRBJ1-1; no reliable D call. The ends were cut back, 5 bases at V and 1 base at J, with 11 bases in the middle. This CDR3 spans 14 amino acids. Germline V lookup: CDR1 SGHTA, CDR2 FQGTGA. The CDR3 loop reads CASSPPGPNTEAFF. In DNA, the CDR3 is TGTGCCAGCAGCCCCCCTGGGCCGAACACTGAAGCTTTCTTT.

This clone was recorded only once. This sequence joins TRBV27 and TRBJ1-1, with no clear D. V was cut by 0 bases and J by 4 bases, with 12 bases left in between. The V gene's germline CDR1 is MNHEY and CDR2 SMNVEV (reference sequence). The CDR3 consists of 15 residues. In nucleotides, the CDR3 is TGTGCCAGCAGTTTATCCGCGAGCCGCCCCACTGAAGCTTTCTTT. Its translation: CASSLSASRPTEAFF.

The chain recombines TRBV15 with TRBJ2-2; D ambiguous. The germline gives CDR1 LNHNV, CDR2 YYDKDF (reference sequence). This CDR3 has 13 residues. V was trimmed by 1 base and J by 3 bases, leaving 3 bases between them. The CDR3 spells CATSRADTGELFF. The CDR3, as DNA: TGTGCCACCAGCAGAGCCGACACCGGGGAGCTGTTTTTT.

The chain joins TRBV19 to TRBJ2-1; the D is unclear. This CDR3 contains 11 residues. The V and J ends lost 5 bases and 5 bases respectively, with 4 bases between them. Germline CDR1 LNHDA, CDR2 SQIVND (reference sequence). The CDR3 DNA is TGTGCCAGTAGTGTCAACAATGAGCAGTTCTTC. Its translation is CASSVNNEQFF.

The gene calls are TRBV10-3 and TRBJ2-1; 10 bases are a match to TRBD2. With V trimmed by 5 bases and J by 5 bases, 6 bases remained unmatched. Germline V gene lookup returns CDR1 ENHRY and CDR2 SYGVKD. The CDR3 runs 15 residues. CDR3 nucleotides: TGTGCCATCAGTACCGGGACTAGCGCCAACAATGAGCAGTTCTTC. Amino acids: CAISTGTSANNEQFF.

The J gene is TRBJ2-2, the V gene TRBV7-2; the D gene is possibly TRBD2 (6 bases). V lost 5 bases to trimming and J lost 0 bases, with 10 bases between them. Per the germline V gene, CDR1 is SGHTA and CDR2 is FQGNSA. The CDR3 runs 15 residues. The CDR3 loop reads CASSPGGTNTGELFF. The CDR3 coding sequence is TGTGCCAGCAGCCCCGGGGGAACGAACACCGGGGAGCTGTTTTTT.

This chain uses TRBV7-9 with TRBJ2-1; D unresolved. CDR1 and CDR2 (germline): SEHNR, FQNEAQ (reference sequence). The CDR3 is 14 residues long. The CDR3 DNA is TGTGCAACTCTGGGCCGAGACACATACAATGAGCAGTTCTTC. Amino acid sequence: CATLGRDTYNEQFF.

This clone appeared once. V and J are TRBV10-3 and TRBJ2-7; 8 bases fit TRBD2. The CDR3 spans 14 residues. V gave up 3 bases and J gave up 7 bases; unmatched junction bases: 8. The germline CDR1 and CDR2 sequences are ENHRY and SYGVKD. CDR3 residues: CAISDTGGTREQYF. DNA for the CDR3: TGTGCCATCAGTGATACCGGGGGGACTAGAGAGCAGTACTTC.

This chain connects TRBV7-2 to TRBJ2-5; D is possibly TRBD2 (5 bases). The germline V and J ends were trimmed by 4 bases and 2 bases, with 20 bases remaining between them. The CDR3 runs 17 residues. Germline CDR1 reads SGHTA; CDR2 reads FQGNSA. This CDR3 reads CASSSDGSDPAQETQYF. The CDR3 DNA sequence: TGTGCCAGCAGCTCCGACGGTAGCGACCCGGCTCAAGAGACCCAGTACTTC.

V gene TRBV29-1 combines with J gene TRBJ2-2, with 7 bases identical to TRBD1. Germline-derived CDR1 and CDR2 are SQVTM and ANQGSEA. Trimming took 6 bases from V and 5 from J; bases not matched to a gene: 3. The CDR3 consists of 12 residues. The CDR3 reads CSVNRGTGELFF. The CDR3 coding sequence is TGCAGCGTGAACAGGGGAACCGGGGAGCTGTTTTTT.

As DNA, the CDR3 is TGTGCCAGCAGCCCAATGGACAGACCGGGTCCCCTCCACTTT. Residues: CASSPMDRPGPLHF. The J gene is TRBJ1-6, the V gene TRBV13; maybe TRBD1 (6 bases). Germline CDR1 reads PRHDT; CDR2 reads FYEKMQ (reference sequence). This CDR3 contains 14 residues. The V and J ends lost 5 bases and 13 bases respectively, with 18 bases between them. Complete variable domain (other parts from reference TRBV13 and TRBJ1-6): AAGVIQSPRHLIKEKRETATLKCYPIPRHDTVYWYQQGPGQDPQFLISFYEKMQSDKGSIPDRFSAQQFSDYHSELNMSSLELGDSALYFCASSPMDRPGPLHFGNGTRLTVT.

In regard to this clone: Additional DNA sequences in this sample encode the identical CDR3. This chain links TRBV7-9 with TRBJ1-4; the D gene is possibly TRBD1 (5 bases). Germline V gene data show CDR1 as SEHNR and CDR2 as FQNEAQ (reference sequence). CDR3 length: 15 amino acids. V was clipped by 1 base and J by 8 bases, with 14 bases between them. The CDR3 reads CASSLGGTGGEKLFF. The CDR3 DNA reads as TGTGCCAGCAGCTTAGGAGGAACGGGGGGGGAAAAACTGTTTTTT.

This clone was seen just once. V usage is TRBV9 and J usage is TRBJ1-2; 9 positions agree with TRBD1. The germline V gene has CDR1 SGDLS and CDR2 YYNGEE. Trimming at V came to 4 bases and at J to 6 bases, leaving 10 bases not matched to a gene. The CDR3 is 15 residues long. CDR3 region: CASSSPGQGRDGYTF. The CDR3 nucleotides read TGTGCCAGCAGCAGTCCGGGACAGGGTAGGGATGGCTACACCTTC.

The chain uses TRBV5-6 and TRBJ1-1, with unresolved D. The V gene's germline CDR1 is SGHDT and CDR2 YYEEEE. CDR3 size: 14 residues. The V end lost 0 bases, the J end lost 4 bases, and 10 bases lay between the germline ends. The CDR3 reads CASSLGAGGTEAFF. The CDR3 region has the DNA TGTGCCAGCAGCTTGGGCGCGGGTGGCACTGAAGCTTTCTTT. Looking up the rest from reference TRBV5-6 and TRBJ1-1 gives the full variable domain: DAGVTQSPTHLIKTRGQQVTLRCSPKSGHDTVSWYQQALGQGPQFIFQYYEEEERQRGNFPDRFSGHQFPNYSSELNVNALLLGDSALYLCASSLGAGGTEAFFGQGTRLTVV.

The rearrangement joins TRBV6-5 to TRBJ2-3; 12 bases are shared with TRBD2. There are 15 residues in the CDR3. Germline CDR1 reads MNHEY; CDR2 reads SVGAGI. V dropped 4 bases and J dropped 5; count of bases not matched to a gene: 4. As DNA, the CDR3 is TGTGCCAGCAGTTCCTTGACTAGCGGGGGAGATACGCAGTATTTT. Translation: CASSSLTSGGDTQYF.

The chain is built from TRBV5-4 and TRBJ2-5; D may be TRBD2 (5 bases). The end of the DNA fits TRBJ2-7 better, so the J call may be wrong. Germline values: CDR1 SGHNT, CDR2 YYREEE (reference sequence). The CDR3 contains 15 residues. The CDR3 DNA is TGTGCCAGCAGCTTGGGACCGACGGGTAGCGACGAGCAGTACTTC. Its protein product is CASSLGPTGSDEQYF.

The chain carries TRBV4-2 and TRBJ1-1; D remains unclear. The CDR3 runs 16 residues. V was trimmed by 1 base and J by 1 base, leaving 13 bases between them. Germline CDR1 is LGHNA and CDR2 is YNFKEQ. The CDR3 DNA reads as TGTGCCAGCAGCCAAGGGCTATATCGGGAGAACACTGAAGCTTTCTTT. Translating gives CASSQGLYRENTEAFF.

The V call is TRBV9, the J call TRBJ2-5; 11 bases line up with TRBD2. The CDR3 sequence is 17 residues long. Germline-derived CDR1 and CDR2 are SGDLS and YYNGEE. The V segment lost 4 bases and the J segment 5 bases; nucleotides outside the gene matches: 13. The CDR3 sequence: CASSFRPLLAGGETQYF. DNA for the CDR3: TGTGCCAGCAGCTTTCGACCCCTTTTAGCGGGAGGGGAGACCCAGTACTTC.